Listed below are T cell receptor beta chains from one sample, sequenced in a study of T-cell reconstitution after alpha-beta-depleted transplantation in children. TCRdb re-analysed the PCR reads in MiXCR, keeping a single row per CDR3 protein. Of about 110,000 distinct CDR3 sequences detected, about a tenth appear once; the ten largest clones hold about 7.3%. Sample: PBMCs from the stem cell graft donor, taken from the stem cell graft. The receptors were gathered from a human donor who donated a stem cell graft to a child with acute lymphoblastic leukemia. Each CDR3 is given with its conserved first and last residue. Each record gives: CDR3 DNA, CDR3 protein, clone size, V gene, J gene, D gene. The D gene is left open where the match is weak. Part of the rows lack a size; the others show once, few, many or a class for expanded clones.

TGTGCCACCTGGACGCCCCGAAGGGCGAACACTGAAGCTTTCTTT	CATWTPRRANTEAFF	many	TRBV6-1	TRBJ1-1	-
TGTGCCAGCAGCTTGCGGGCCGGGACATCTTACAATGAGCAGTTCTTC	CASSLRAGTSYNEQFF	many	TRBV5-6	TRBJ2-1	-
TGTGCCAGCAGCGCGCCCGGGACAGGGGGCTCCTACAATGAGCAGTTCTTC	CASSAPGTGGSYNEQFF	many	TRBV7-6	TRBJ2-1	TRBD1
TGCAGTGCCCGTCACACGACTCAGTATAATTCACCCCTCCACTTT	CSARHTTQYNSPLHF	many	TRBV20-1	TRBJ1-6	-
TGTGCCAGCAGTACGGGAGAAGATAGGGCCACAGATACGCAGTATTTT	CASSTGEDRATDTQYF	many	TRBV27	TRBJ2-3	-
TGCAGTGCATCGTCGGCAACTAATGAAAAACTGTTTTTT	CSASSATNEKLFF	many	TRBV20-1	TRBJ1-4	-
TGCAGTGCTAGAGGGGGCGGGGGGCGAGGCCAGTACTTC	CSARGGGGRGQYF	many	TRBV20-1	TRBJ2-5	TRBD2
TGTGCCAGCAGTTACCGCCGGGGACAGGGGGACATGAACACTGAAGCTTTCTTT	CASSYRRGQGDMNTEAFF	many	TRBV6-2/TRBV6-3	TRBJ1-1	TRBD1
TGTGCCAGCAGTCCAAACCCAGCAGGGCTCAATCAGCCCCAGCATTTT	CASSPNPAGLNQPQHF	many	TRBV28	TRBJ1-5	-
TGTGCCAGCTCACCACGAAAAGATCAGCCCCAGCATTTT	CASSPRKDQPQHF	many	TRBV18	TRBJ1-5	-
TGCAGCGTTCTCCGTAACGACCGGGCCGGGGAGCTGTTTTTT	CSVLRNDRAGELFF	many	TRBV29-1	TRBJ2-2	-
TGTGCCAGCAGCGATGGTACGGGGTCGGGGTTTTTCTCTGGAAACACCATATATTTT	CASSDGTGSGFFSGNTIYF	many	TRBV7-8	TRBJ1-3	-
TGCAGCGTTGGGACGACAGGGAAAGAGACCCAGTACTTC	CSVGTTGKETQYF	many	TRBV29-1	TRBJ2-5	TRBD1
TGTGCCAGCAGCTACGGTAAAGATGGCTACACCTTC	CASSYGKDGYTF	few	TRBV5-5	TRBJ1-2	-
TGTGCCAGCAGTCCTGTGTTATACGAGCAGTACTTC	CASSPVLYEQYF	many	TRBV12-3/TRBV12-4	TRBJ2-7	-
TGCAGCGGCTCTCAGGGGGCGAGTATGAACACTGAAGCTTTCTTT	CSGSQGASMNTEAFF	many	TRBV29-1	TRBJ1-1	TRBD1
TGTGCCAGCTCCAATCAGAGTATTAGCAATCAGCCCCAGCATTTT	CASSNQSISNQPQHF	many	TRBV11-2	TRBJ1-5	-
TGTGCCAGTAGCATAAAGACTAGCGGGGTTGACAATGAGCAGTTCTTC	CASSIKTSGVDNEQFF	many	TRBV19	TRBJ2-1	TRBD2
TGCGCCAGCACAACAGGGGGGGAAGAGACCCAGTACTTC	CASTTGGEETQYF	many	TRBV5-1	TRBJ2-5	-
TGTGCCAGCAGCGCGGGACAGGGGGCGATTGAAGCTTTCTTT	CASSAGQGAIEAFF	-	TRBV7-2	TRBJ1-1	TRBD1
TGTGCCAGCAGCCCAGGGTCAAGTGATAATTCACCCCTCCACTTT	CASSPGSSDNSPLHF	many	TRBV7-3	TRBJ1-6	-
TGTGCCAGCAGCCTAGGGGACAGTGGCTCCTACGAGCAGTACTTC	CASSLGDSGSYEQYF	many	TRBV12-3/TRBV12-4	TRBJ2-7	TRBD1
TGTGCCAGCAGTGAATTTGGGACTGAAGCTTTCTTT	CASSEFGTEAFF	many	TRBV25-1	TRBJ1-1	-
TGTGCCAGCAGCTTGGTTGTCTCCTGCAATGAGCAGTTCTTC	CASSLVVSCNEQFF	-	TRBV13	TRBJ2-1	-
TGTGCCAGCATAGGGGTACGGGAGACCCAGTACTTC	CASIGVRETQYF	many	TRBV7-2	TRBJ2-5	-
TGCGCCAGCAGCTTGGGCAGGAGCTCCTACGAGCAGTACTTC	CASSLGRSSYEQYF	many	TRBV5-6	TRBJ2-7	-
TGCGCCAGCAGCCAACCAGTGGGGGGAAAGAATGAGCAGTTCTTC	CASSQPVGGKNEQFF	many	TRBV4-3	TRBJ2-1	-
TGTGCCAGCAGCTTGGCCGAGGGGGACACTGAAGCTTTCTTT	CASSLAEGDTEAFF	many	TRBV5-5	TRBJ1-1	-
TGTGCCAGCAGCTTGGGCCTAAGGGGGATACACTATGGCTACACCTTC	CASSLGLRGIHYGYTF	many	TRBV12-3/TRBV12-4	TRBJ1-2	-
TGTGCCAGCAGCGCGCAGGGGTCGGTCTATGGCTACACCTTC	CASSAQGSVYGYTF	many	TRBV9	TRBJ1-2	-
TGCAGTGCTAGTAGGCCTAGCGGGCTAAGCTCCTACAATGAGCAGTTCTTC	CSASRPSGLSSYNEQFF	many	TRBV20-1	TRBJ2-1	TRBD2
TGCGCCAGCAGCTCATGGGCGGACACCGGGGAGCTGTTTTTT	CASSSWADTGELFF	many	TRBV5-1	TRBJ2-2	-
TGCGCCAGCAGCTTCTCGGGCCAGGGGGGGCCTAAACAGGCTGAAGCTTTCTTT	CASSFSGQGGPKQAEAFF	many	TRBV5-1	TRBJ1-1	TRBD1
TGTGCCAGCAGCCTCATGAGGGAGTACGAGCAGTACTTC	CASSLMREYEQYF	many	TRBV11-2	TRBJ2-7	-
TGTGCCAGCAGTCGTAAATACACTGAAGCTTTCTTT	CASSRKYTEAFF	many	TRBV12-3/TRBV12-4	TRBJ1-1	-
TGTGCCAGCAGCCCGAAGACAGGCGTGAATCAGCCCCAGCATTTT	CASSPKTGVNQPQHF	many	TRBV6-2/TRBV6-3	TRBJ1-5	-
TGTGCCAGCAGTGGGGAAAAACTGTTTTTT	CASSGEKLFF	-	TRBV7-9	TRBJ1-4	-
TGTGCCAGCAGTTACGATAACCTAGAGGAAGCTTTCTTT	CASSYDNLEEAFF	few	TRBV6-6	TRBJ1-1	-
TGCAGTGCTAGAGATCCCCTGGACAGGGAGCGGAACACTGAAGCTTTCTTT	CSARDPLDRERNTEAFF	many	TRBV20-1	TRBJ1-1	TRBD1
TGTGCCAGCAGTTACTCGAGGACTAGCGGGGCTTACGAGCAGTACTTC	CASSYSRTSGAYEQYF	-	TRBV6-2/TRBV6-3	TRBJ2-7	TRBD2
TGTGCCAGTAGGACAGGCAGCCTCAACTATGGCTACACCTTC	CASRTGSLNYGYTF	many	TRBV19	TRBJ1-2	-
TGTGCCAGCAGCCCGGGACAGAAGAACACTGAAGCTTTCTTT	CASSPGQKNTEAFF	many	TRBV27	TRBJ1-1	TRBD1
TGTGCCAGCAGTTACCGAACAAGGAACACCGGGGAGCTGTTTTTT	CASSYRTRNTGELFF	many	TRBV6-2/TRBV6-3	TRBJ2-2	-
TGTGCCAGCAGCTTACGACGGGGGGCCCAAGAGACCCAGTACTTC	CASSLRRGAQETQYF	-	TRBV7-2	TRBJ2-5	-
TGCGCCAGCAGTAGTTACAGGGAGGTAGGAAGCAATCAGCCCCAGCATTTT	CASSSYREVGSNQPQHF	many	TRBV5-1	TRBJ1-5	-
TGTGCCAGCAGCACCCGACAGGGAATGGGCCAGCCCCAGCATTTT	CASSTRQGMGQPQHF	many	TRBV7-2	TRBJ1-5	TRBD1
TGTGCCACCAGTGATTCGTCGTTTGGATACCAGCCCCAGCATTTT	CATSDSSFGYQPQHF	many	TRBV24-1	TRBJ1-5	-
TGCAGTGCTAGAGATTGGGAGGAAAACACTGAAGCTTTCTTT	CSARDWEENTEAFF	many	TRBV20-1	TRBJ1-1	-
TGTGCCAGCACCCTAGGACTAGCGGGAGCAAAGACCCAGTACTTC	CASTLGLAGAKTQYF	-	TRBV28	TRBJ2-5	TRBD2
TGCAGCGTTGTCGTGAACACTGAAGCTTTCTTT	CSVVVNTEAFF	-	TRBV29-1	TRBJ1-1	-
TGCAGTGCTAGCCTCCGGACTAGGAGCACAGATACGCAGTATTTT	CSASLRTRSTDTQYF	many	TRBV20-1	TRBJ2-3	TRBD2
TGTGCCAGCAAGCTGGATCTACAAGAGACCCAGTACTTC	CASKLDLQETQYF	-	TRBV12-3/TRBV12-4	TRBJ2-5	-
TGCAGCGTCGGAGCGGGAGCCCGCTACGAGCAGTACTTC	CSVGAGARYEQYF	many	TRBV29-1	TRBJ2-7	TRBD2
TGTGCCAGCAGGGTAGGGACTTCGGCGCGGGAGACCCAGTACTTC	CASRVGTSARETQYF	many	TRBV6-1	TRBJ2-5	-
TGTGCCAGCAGCTTAGAGCCGGATACCTACGAGCAGTACTTC	CASSLEPDTYEQYF	many	TRBV7-6	TRBJ2-7	-
TGTGCCAGCAGCTTAGCGGCTAGCGGGGTACGGGGAAGGACAGGGGAGCTGTTTTTT	CASSLAASGVRGRTGELFF	many	TRBV7-2	TRBJ2-2	TRBD2
TGTGCCAGCAGCCGCAGCAGGAACACCGGGGAGCTGTTTTTT	CASSRSRNTGELFF	many	TRBV6-5	TRBJ2-2	-
TGTGCCAGCAGCCAAGAAACGTTGGGACAGGGGCCCACCGGCTACACCTTC	CASSQETLGQGPTGYTF	many	TRBV3-1	TRBJ1-2	TRBD1
TGTGCCAGCGGATACGCCGGGACAGGGCACAATGAGCAGTTCTTC	CASGYAGTGHNEQFF	many	TRBV6-2/TRBV6-3	TRBJ2-1	TRBD1
TGCAGTGCTAACAGCGGGATAAGGACCGGGGAGCTGTTTTTT	CSANSGIRTGELFF	many	TRBV20-1	TRBJ2-2	TRBD2